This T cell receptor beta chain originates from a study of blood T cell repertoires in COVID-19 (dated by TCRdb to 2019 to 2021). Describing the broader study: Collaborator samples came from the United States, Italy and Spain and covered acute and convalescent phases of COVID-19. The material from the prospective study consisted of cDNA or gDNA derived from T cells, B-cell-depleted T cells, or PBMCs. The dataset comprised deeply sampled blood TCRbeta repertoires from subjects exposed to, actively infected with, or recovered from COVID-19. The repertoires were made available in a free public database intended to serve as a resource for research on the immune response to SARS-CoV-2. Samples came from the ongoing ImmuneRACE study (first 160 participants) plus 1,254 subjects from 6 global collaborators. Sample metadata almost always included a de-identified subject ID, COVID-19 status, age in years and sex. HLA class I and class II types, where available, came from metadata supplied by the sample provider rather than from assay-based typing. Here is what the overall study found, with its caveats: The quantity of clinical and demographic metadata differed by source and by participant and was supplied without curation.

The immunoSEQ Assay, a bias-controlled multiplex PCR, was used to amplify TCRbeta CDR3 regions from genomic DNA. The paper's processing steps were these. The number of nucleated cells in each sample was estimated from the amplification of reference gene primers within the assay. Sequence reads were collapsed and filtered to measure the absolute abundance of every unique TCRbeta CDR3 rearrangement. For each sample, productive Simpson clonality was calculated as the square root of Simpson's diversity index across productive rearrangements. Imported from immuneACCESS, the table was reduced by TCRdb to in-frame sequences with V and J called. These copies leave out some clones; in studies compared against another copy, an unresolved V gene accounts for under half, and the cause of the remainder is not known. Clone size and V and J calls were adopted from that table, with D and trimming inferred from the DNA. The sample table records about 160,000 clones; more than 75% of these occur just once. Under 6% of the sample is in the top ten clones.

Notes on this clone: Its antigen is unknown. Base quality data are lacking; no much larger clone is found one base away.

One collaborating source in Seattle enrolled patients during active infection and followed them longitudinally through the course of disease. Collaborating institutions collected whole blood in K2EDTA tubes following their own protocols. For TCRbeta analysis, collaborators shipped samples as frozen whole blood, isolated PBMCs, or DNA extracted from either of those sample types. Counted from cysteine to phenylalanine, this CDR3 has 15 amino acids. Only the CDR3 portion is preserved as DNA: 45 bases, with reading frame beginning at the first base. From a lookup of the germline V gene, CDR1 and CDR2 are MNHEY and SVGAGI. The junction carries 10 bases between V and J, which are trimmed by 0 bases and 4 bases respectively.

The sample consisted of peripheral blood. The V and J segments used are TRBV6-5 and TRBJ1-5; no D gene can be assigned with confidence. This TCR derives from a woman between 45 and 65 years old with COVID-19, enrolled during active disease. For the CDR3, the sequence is CASSYSKQANQPQHF. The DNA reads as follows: TGTGCCAGCAGTTACTCGAAGCAGGCAAATCAGCCCCAGCATTTT.